The 3 T cell receptor beta chains listed next were all sequenced from one sample in a study of blood T cell repertoires in COVID-19. TCRdb's copy holds only in-frame clones and misses some; the assay was immunoSEQ multiplex PCR. The table has some 130,000 clones, around 89% seen once. Material: peripheral blood. Source of these receptors: a man in his 60s with COVID-19, enrolled during active disease.

The chain couples TRBV10-3 to TRBJ1-5; TRBD1 agrees at 7 bases. The CDR3 loop spans 13 amino acids. Trimming at V came to 4 bases and at J to 4 bases, leaving 1 base not matched to a gene. Germline lookup yields CDR1 ENHRY and CDR2 SYGVKD. For the CDR3, the DNA is TGTGCCATCAGTGCAGGGGGGAATCAGCCCCAGCATTTT. Amino acids: CAISAGGNQPQHF.

V is TRBV28 and J is TRBJ1-2, with a tentative D call TRBD1 (5 bases). Germline-derived CDR1 and CDR2 are MDHEN and SYDVKM. This CDR3 comprises 12 residues. Trimming took 3 bases from V and 8 from J, leaving 10 bases between them. CDR3 DNA sequence: TGTGCCAGCAGTTTTAGGGGTGGGGGCTACACCTTC. Protein sequence: CASSFRGGGYTF.

The chain is built from TRBV18 and TRBJ1-1; possibly TRBD1 for D (5 bases). The CDR3 sequence is 15 residues long. Germline CDR1 is KGHSH and CDR2 is LQKENI. V gave up 6 bases and J gave up 4 bases, with 18 bases separating them. The CDR3 reads CASSLKVGGFTEAFF. In nucleotides, the CDR3 is TGTGCCAGCTCCCTAAAGGTCGGGGGATTCACTGAAGCTTTCTTT.